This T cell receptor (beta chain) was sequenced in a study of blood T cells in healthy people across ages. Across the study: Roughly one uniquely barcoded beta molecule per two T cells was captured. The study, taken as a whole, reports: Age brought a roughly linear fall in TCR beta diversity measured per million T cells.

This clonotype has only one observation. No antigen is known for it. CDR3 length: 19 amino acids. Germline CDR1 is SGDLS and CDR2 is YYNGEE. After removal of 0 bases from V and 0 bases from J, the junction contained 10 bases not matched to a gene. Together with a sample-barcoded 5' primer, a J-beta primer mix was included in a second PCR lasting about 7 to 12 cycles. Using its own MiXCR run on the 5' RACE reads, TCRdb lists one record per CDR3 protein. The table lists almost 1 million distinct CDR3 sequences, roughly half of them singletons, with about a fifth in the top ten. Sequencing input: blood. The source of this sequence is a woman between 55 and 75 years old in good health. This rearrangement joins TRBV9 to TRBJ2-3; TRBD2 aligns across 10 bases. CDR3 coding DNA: TGTGCCAGCAGCGTAGCCGGACTGACTAGCGGGTATAGCACAGATACGCAGTATTTT. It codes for CASSVAGLTSGYSTDTQYF.